This T cell receptor beta chain is drawn from a study of blood T cell repertoires in COVID-19. Study-level background: Samples representing acute and convalescent COVID-19 were sourced from the United States, Italy and Spain. From T cells, B-cell-depleted T cells, or PBMCs came the material, which was cDNA or gDNA.

Original data processing: Estimated nucleated cell counts came from reference gene primer amplification. Generated by immunoSEQ multiplex PCR, the TCRdb table keeps only in-frame clones and is missing some. V and J calls and clone size are given by that table; D and trimming were obtained from the DNA. The sample yields 470,000 or so clones, 75% to 90% seen once. CDR3 length: 13 residues. Trimming removed 3 bases at V and 3 bases at J, with 10 bases between. CDR1 is SQVTM and CDR2 is ANQGSEA in the germline V gene. The TCR sequence derives from a human donor in a cohort sampled during active COVID-19. This chain connects TRBV29-1 to TRBJ2-3, with D perhaps matching TRBD2 (5 bases). The sample taken for sequencing was peripheral blood. The CDR3 coding sequence is TGCAGCGTTGATCCCAGCGGTACAGATACGCAGTATTTT. Encoded protein: CSVDPSGTDTQYF.